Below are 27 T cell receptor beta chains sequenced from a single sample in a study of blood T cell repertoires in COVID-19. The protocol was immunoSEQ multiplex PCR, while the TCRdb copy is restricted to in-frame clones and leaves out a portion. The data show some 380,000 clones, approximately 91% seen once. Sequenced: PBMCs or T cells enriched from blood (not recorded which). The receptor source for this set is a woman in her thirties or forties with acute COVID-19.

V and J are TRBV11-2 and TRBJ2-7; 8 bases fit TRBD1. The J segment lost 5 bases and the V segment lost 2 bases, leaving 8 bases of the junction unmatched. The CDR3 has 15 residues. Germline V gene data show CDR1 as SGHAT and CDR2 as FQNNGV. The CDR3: CASSLSRTGNHEQYF. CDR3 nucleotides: TGTGCCAGCAGCTTAAGTCGGACAGGGAACCACGAGCAGTACTTC.

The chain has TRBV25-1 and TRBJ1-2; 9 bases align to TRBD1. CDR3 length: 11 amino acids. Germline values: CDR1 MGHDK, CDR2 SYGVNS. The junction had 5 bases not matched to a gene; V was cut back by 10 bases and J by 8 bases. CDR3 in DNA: TGTGCCACCAAGACAGGGGGGGGCTACACCTTC. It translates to CATKTGGGYTF.

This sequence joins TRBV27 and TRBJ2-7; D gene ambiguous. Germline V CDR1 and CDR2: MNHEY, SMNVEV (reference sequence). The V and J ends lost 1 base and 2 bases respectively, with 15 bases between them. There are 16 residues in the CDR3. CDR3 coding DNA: TGTGCCAGCAGTTTATACGTAGCATCCCGTCCCTACGAGCAGTACTTC. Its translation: CASSLYVASRPYEQYF.

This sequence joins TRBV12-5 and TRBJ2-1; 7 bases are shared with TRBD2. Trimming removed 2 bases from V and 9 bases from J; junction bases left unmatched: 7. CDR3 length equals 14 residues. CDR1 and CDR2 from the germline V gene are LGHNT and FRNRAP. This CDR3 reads CASGLFGGMGEQFF. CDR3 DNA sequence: TGTGCTAGTGGTTTGTTCGGGGGGATGGGTGAGCAGTTCTTC.

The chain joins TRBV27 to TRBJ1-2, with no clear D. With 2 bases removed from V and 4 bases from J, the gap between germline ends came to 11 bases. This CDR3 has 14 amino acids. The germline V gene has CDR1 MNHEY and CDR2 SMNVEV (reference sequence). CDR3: CASSLHPVAYGYTF. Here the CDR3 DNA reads TGTGCCAGCAGTTTACATCCGGTTGCCTATGGCTACACCTTC.

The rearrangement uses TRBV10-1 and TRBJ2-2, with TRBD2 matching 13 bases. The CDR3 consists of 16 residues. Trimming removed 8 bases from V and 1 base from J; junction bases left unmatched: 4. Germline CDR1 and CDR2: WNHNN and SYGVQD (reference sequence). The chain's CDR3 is CASGTSGALNTGELFF. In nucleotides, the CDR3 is TGCGCCAGCGGGACTAGCGGGGCTCTGAACACCGGGGAGCTGTTTTTT.

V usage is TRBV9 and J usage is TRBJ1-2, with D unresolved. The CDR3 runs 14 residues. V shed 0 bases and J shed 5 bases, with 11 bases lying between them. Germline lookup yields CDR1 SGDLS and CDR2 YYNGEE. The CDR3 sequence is CASSVDAEVYGYTF. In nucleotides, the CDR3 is TGTGCCAGCAGCGTAGATGCAGAGGTTTATGGCTACACCTTC.

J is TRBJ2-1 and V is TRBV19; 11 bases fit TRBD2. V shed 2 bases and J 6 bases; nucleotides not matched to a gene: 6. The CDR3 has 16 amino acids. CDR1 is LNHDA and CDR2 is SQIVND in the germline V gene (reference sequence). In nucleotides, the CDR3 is TGTGCCAGTAGTATACCGGGCCTAGCGGGGGGCAATGAGCAGTTCTTC. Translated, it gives CASSIPGLAGGNEQFF.

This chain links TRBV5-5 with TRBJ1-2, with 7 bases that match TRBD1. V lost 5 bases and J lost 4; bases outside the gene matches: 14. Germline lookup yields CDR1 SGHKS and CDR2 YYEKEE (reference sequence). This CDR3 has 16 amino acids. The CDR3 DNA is TGTGCCAGCAGTGGGACAGACCAACCAGTCGGCTATGGCTACACCTTC. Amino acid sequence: CASSGTDQPVGYGYTF.

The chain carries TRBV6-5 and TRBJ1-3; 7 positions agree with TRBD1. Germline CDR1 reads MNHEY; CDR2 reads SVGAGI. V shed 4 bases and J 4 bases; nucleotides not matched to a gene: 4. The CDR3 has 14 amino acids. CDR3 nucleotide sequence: TGTGCCAGCAGTTCGAGGGGGCGAGGAAACACCATATATTTT. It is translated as CASSSRGRGNTIYF.

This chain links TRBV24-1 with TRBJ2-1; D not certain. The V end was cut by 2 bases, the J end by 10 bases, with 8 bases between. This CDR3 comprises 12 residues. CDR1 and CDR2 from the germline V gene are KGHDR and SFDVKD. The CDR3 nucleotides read TGTGCCACCAGTGATTCAGTATCGGAGCAGTTCTTC. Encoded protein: CATSDSVSEQFF.

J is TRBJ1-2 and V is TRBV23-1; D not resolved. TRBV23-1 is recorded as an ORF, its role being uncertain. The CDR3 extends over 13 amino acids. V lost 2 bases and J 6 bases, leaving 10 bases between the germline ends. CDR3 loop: CASSQVPLNGYTF. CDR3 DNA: TGCGCCAGCAGTCAAGTTCCCCTTAATGGCTACACCTTC.

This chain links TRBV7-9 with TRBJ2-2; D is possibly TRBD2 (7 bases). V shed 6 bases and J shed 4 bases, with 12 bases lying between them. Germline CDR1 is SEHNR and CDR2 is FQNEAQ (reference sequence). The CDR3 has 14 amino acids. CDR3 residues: CASSREGVTGELFF. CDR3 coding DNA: TGTGCCAGCAGTAGGGAGGGGGTCACCGGGGAGCTGTTTTTT.

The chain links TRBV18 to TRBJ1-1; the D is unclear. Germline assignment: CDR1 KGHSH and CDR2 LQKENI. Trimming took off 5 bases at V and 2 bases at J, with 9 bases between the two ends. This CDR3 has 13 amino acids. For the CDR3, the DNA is TGTGCCAGCTCAGACTCCCAAAACACTGAAGCTTTCTTT. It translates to CASSDSQNTEAFF.

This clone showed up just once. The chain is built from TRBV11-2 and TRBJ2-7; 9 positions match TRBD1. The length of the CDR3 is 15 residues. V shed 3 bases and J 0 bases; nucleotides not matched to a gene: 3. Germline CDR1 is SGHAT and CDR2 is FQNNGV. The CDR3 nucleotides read TGTGCCAGCAGCTTGGGGACAGGGAGCTCCTACGAGCAGTACTTC. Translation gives CASSLGTGSSYEQYF.

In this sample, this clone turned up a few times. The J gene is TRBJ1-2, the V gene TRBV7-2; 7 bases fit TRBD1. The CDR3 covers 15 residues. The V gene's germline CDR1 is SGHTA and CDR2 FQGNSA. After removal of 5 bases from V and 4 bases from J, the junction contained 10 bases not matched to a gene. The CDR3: CASSPNRGEAYGYTF. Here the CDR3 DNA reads TGTGCCAGCAGCCCAAACAGGGGAGAGGCCTATGGCTACACCTTC.

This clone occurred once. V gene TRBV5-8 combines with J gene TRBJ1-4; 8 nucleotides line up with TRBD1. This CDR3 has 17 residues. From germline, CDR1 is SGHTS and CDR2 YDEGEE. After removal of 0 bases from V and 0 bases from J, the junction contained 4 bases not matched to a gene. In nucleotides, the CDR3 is TGTGCCAGCAGCTTGGACGGGGACAGGTCAACTAATGAAAAACTGTTTTTT. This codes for CASSLDGDRSTNEKLFF.

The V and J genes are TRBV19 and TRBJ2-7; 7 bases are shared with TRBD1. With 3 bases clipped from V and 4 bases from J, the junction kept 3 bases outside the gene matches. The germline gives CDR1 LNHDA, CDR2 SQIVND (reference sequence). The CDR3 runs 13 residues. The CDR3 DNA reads TGTGCCAGTAGTATTGGCAGGGGGTACGAGCAGTACTTC. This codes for CASSIGRGYEQYF.

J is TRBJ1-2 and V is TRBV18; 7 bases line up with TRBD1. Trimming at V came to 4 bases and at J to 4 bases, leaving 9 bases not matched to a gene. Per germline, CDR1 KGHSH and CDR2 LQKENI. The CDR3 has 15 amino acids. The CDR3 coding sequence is TGTGCCAGCTCACAAGGACAGGCGACGGGCTATGGCTACACCTTC. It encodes CASSQGQATGYGYTF.

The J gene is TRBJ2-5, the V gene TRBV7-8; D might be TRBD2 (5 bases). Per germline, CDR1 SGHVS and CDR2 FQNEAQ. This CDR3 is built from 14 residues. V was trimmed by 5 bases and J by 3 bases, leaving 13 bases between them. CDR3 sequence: CASSLTREKETQYF. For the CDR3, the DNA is TGTGCCAGCAGCCTCACTAGGGAAAAAGAGACCCAGTACTTC.

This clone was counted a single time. The DNA of the CDR3 is TGTGCCAGCATTGCACAGGGGGCCTACAATGAGCAGTTCTTC. This encodes CASIAQGAYNEQFF. The chain couples TRBV2 to TRBJ2-1; 8 positions match TRBD1. Trimming took 7 bases from V and 2 from J; bases not matched to a gene: 4. CDR1 is SNHLY, CDR2 FYNNEI, per germline. This CDR3 is 14 amino acids long.

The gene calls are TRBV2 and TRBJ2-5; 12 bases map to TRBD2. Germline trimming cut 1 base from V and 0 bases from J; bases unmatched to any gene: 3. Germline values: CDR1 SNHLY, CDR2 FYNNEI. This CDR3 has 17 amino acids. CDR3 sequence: CASSEGLAGGYQETQYF. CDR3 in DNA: TGTGCCAGCAGTGAAGGGCTAGCGGGGGGGTACCAAGAGACCCAGTACTTC.

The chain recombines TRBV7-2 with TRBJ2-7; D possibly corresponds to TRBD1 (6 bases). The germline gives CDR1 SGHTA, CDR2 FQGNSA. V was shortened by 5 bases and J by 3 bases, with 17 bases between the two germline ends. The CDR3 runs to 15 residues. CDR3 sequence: CASSQFADSFYEQYF. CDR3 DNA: TGTGCCAGCAGCCAGTTCGCGGACAGCTTCTACGAGCAGTACTTC.

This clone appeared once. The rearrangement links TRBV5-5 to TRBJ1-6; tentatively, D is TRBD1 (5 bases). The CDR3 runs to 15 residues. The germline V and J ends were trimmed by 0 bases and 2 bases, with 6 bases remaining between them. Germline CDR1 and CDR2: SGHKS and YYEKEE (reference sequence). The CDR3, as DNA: TGTGCCAGCAGCTTGGGGGGCACCTATAATTCACCCCTCCACTTT. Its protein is CASSLGGTYNSPLHF.

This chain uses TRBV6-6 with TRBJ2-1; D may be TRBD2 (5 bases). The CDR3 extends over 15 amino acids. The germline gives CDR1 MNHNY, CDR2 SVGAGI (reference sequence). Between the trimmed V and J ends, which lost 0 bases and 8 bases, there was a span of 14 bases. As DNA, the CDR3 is TGTGCCAGCAGTTACTCGCCAGGAGGAGGAGATGAGCAGTTCTTC. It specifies CASSYSPGGGDEQFF.

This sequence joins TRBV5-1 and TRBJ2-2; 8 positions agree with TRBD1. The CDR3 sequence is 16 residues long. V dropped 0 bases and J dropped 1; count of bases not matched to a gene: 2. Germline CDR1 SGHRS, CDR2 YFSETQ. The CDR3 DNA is TGCGCCAGCAGCTTGGATGGACAGGGGAACACCGGGGAGCTGTTTTTT. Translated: CASSLDGQGNTGELFF. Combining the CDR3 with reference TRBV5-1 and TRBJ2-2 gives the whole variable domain KAGVTQTPRYLIKTRGQQVTLSCSPISGHRSVSWYQQTPGQGLQFLFEYFSETQRNKGNFPGRFSGRQFSNSRSEMNVSTLELGDSALYLCASSLDGQGNTGELFFGEGSRLTVL.

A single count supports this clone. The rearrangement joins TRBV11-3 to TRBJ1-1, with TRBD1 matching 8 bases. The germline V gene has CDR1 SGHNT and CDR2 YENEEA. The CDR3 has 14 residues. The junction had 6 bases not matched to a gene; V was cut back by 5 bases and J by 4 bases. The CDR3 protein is CASSLTGEITEAFF. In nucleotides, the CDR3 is TGTGCCAGCAGCCTGACAGGGGAGATCACTGAAGCTTTCTTT.